This TCR beta chain was retrieved from a study of blood T cell repertoires in COVID-19. Libraries were prepared by immunoSEQ multiplex PCR; TCRdb keeps only in-frame clonotypes and omits some of them. The sample consists of some 230,000 clones, approximately 84% of them appearing once. The CDR3 has 16 residues. Deletions cut 4 bases from V and 2 bases from J, with 14 bases between. Germline-derived CDR1 and CDR2 are SEHNR and FQNEAQ (reference sequence). This receptor was identified in a woman aged 60-75 years with acute or convalescent COVID-19. Sequencing was carried out using peripheral blood. The chain employs TRBV7-9 and TRBJ2-2; the D gene is possibly TRBD1 (6 bases). The CDR3 is CASSSGHGFNTGELFF. CDR3 nucleotide sequence: TGTGCCAGCAGCTCGGGACACGGTTTCAACACCGGGGAGCTGTTTTTT.